The subject of this entry is one T cell receptor beta chain. As yet, its antigen is unknown. This specimen comes from a study of follicular helper T cells after annual influenza vaccination. Study summary: Sampling occurred days 0, 7 and 28 after each influenza vaccination. For some subjects, blood spans the 2013-2014, 2014-2015 and 2015-2016 annual vaccinations. Study observations and caveats: Yearly vaccinations repeatedly recalled conserved clonotypes in ICOS+CD38+ cTfh.

Sequencing was performed with immunoSEQ multiplex PCR; in TCRdb, only in-frame clones are kept and a portion is missing. The sample lists about 13,000 clones, approximately 85% occurring once. As to time point: 2014-2015 season, pre-vaccination. Sorted blood CD4 subsets were sequenced before and after adults received seasonal inactivated influenza vaccine. CDR1 SQVTM and CDR2 ANQGSEA come from the germline V gene. The CDR3 is 15 amino acids. V lost 6 bases and J lost 4; bases outside the gene matches: 12. Sequenced here: CXCR5- memory CD4+ T cells sorted from blood, sampled on the day of influenza vaccination. The chain is built from TRBV29-1 and TRBJ2-3, with 8 positions matching TRBD2. The receptor comes from an adult who received the influenza vaccine. CDR3 nucleotides: TGCAGCGTAGGCCTGGGACTAGGTTCTTCAGATACGCAGTATTTT. It encodes CSVGLGLGSSDTQYF.